Shown below are 28 T cell receptor beta chains from a single sample sequenced in a study of Graves' ophthalmopathy and Graves' hyperthyroidism. Amplification of TCR beta CDR3 regions used RNA transcripts. The authors performed first-round RT-PCR with HTBI primers and then a second-round multiplex PCR. One entry per CDR3 protein results from TCRdb running MiXCR on the multiplex PCR reads. This sample has 560,000 or so distinct CDR3 sequences, with approximately 35% found just once. The sequencing input was peripheral blood or thyroid tissue (not recorded which). The receptor source for this set is an adult man with Graves' hyperthyroidism.

This clonotype was observed at least ten times. The chain joins TRBV12-3 or TRBV12-4 to TRBJ2-2, with TRBD2 identical over 11 bases. V lost 7 bases and J lost 2; bases outside the gene matches: 6. The CDR3 totals 16 residues. The CDR3 DNA sequence: TGTGCCAGCACCACCACTAGCGGGGGTAACACCGGGGAGCTGTTTTTT. This encodes CASTTTSGGNTGELFF.

This clonotype was observed at least ten times. The rearrangement joins TRBV7-8 to TRBJ1-5, with 8 bases lining up with TRBD1. Germline CDR1 SGHVS, CDR2 FQNEAQ. The CDR3 sequence is 15 residues long. The J segment lost 7 bases and the V segment lost 6 bases, leaving 11 bases of the junction unmatched. The CDR3 DNA reads as TGTGCCAGCAGTTGGGGCACGACAGGGGACCAGCCCCAGCATTTT. The encoded protein is CASSWGTTGDQPQHF.

This clonotype was counted only a few times. The V call is TRBV10-3, the J call TRBJ2-7, with 13 positions matching TRBD2. V trimming: 5 bases; J trimming: 3 bases; junction bases outside the gene matches: 4. This CDR3 has 15 amino acids. Germline assignment: CDR1 ENHRY and CDR2 SYGVKD. CDR3 nucleotides: TGTGCCATCAGTCAGACTAGCGGGGGGAACTACGAGCAGTACTTC. Amino acid sequence: CAISQTSGGNYEQYF.

As concerns this clonotype: The junction and the germline gene differ at one end; a read error may be behind it. This chain joins TRBV24-1 and TRBJ2-2; D gene unclear. From germline, CDR1 is KGHDR and CDR2 SFDVKD. The CDR3 extends over 14 amino acids. CDR3 amino acids: CASSPIPGSGELFF. CDR3 bases: TGTGCCAGCAGTCCCATCCCCGGAAGCGGGGAGCTGTTTTTT.

This clonotype was seen repeatedly, ten times or more. The chain recombines TRBV5-6 with TRBJ2-7; D might be TRBD2 (5 bases). The CDR3 totals 15 residues. Germline CDR1 reads SGHDT; CDR2 reads YYEEEE. Trimming removed 3 bases at V and 3 bases at J, with 16 bases between. The CDR3 DNA is TGTGCCAGCAGCTCCCTCGCCGGGGTAGGCTACGAGCAGTACTTC. This gives the protein CASSSLAGVGYEQYF.

This clonotype was recorded only once. The junction departs from the called germline gene at one end, perhaps through a read error. V is TRBV7-9 and J is TRBJ2-7; D is perhaps TRBD1 (6 bases). Germline CDR1 SEHNR, CDR2 FQNEAQ (reference sequence). The CDR3 spans 13 residues. CDR3 sequence (DNA): TGCGCCAGCAGCCCGGCAGGGGAGAGCGAGCAGTACTTC. This gives the protein CASSPAGESEQYF.

This clonotype was recorded at least ten times. V is TRBV12-3 or TRBV12-4 and J is TRBJ1-1; D ambiguous. The V end lost 5 bases, the J end lost 1 base, and 5 bases lay between the germline ends. There are 12 residues in the CDR3. The CDR3 coding sequence is TGTGCCAGCAGTGGCCGGAACACTGAAGCTTTCTTT. This sequence encodes CASSGRNTEAFF.

Only a few counts were recorded for this clonotype. This chain links TRBV7-9 with TRBJ2-7; no clear D. The CDR3 is 15 amino acids. The V gene's germline CDR1 is SEHNR and CDR2 FQNEAQ (reference sequence). Trimming stripped 6 bases from V and 2 bases from J, with 17 bases between. CDR3 in amino acids: CASSPLVQSPYEQYF. The CDR3 DNA follows: TGTGCCAGCAGTCCCTTGGTCCAGTCTCCCTACGAGCAGTACTTC. Looking up the rest from reference TRBV7-9 and TRBJ2-7 gives the full variable domain: DTGVSQNPRHKITKRGQNVTFRCDPISEHNRLYWYRQTLGQGPEFLTYFQNEAQLEKSRLLSDRFSAERPKGSFSTLEIQRTEQGDSAMYLCASSPLVQSPYEQYFGPGTRLTVT.

To note about this clonotype: Compared with germline, one end of the junction differs, possibly owing to a read error. The rearrangement uses TRBV7-3 and TRBJ2-7, with TRBD1 matching over 7 bases. Looked up from germline, CDR1 is SGHTA and CDR2 is FQGTGA. This CDR3 region has 13 residues. The CDR3 DNA follows: TGTGCCGGCAGCGAGCTAGACAGGGACGAGCAGTACTTC. It translates to CAGSELDRDEQYF.

This clonotype occurred many times. V gene TRBV20-1 combines with J gene TRBJ1-6; D is perhaps TRBD1 (5 bases). Germline V gives CDR1 DFQATT, CDR2 SNEGSKA (reference sequence). Trimming removed 6 bases from V and 14 bases from J, with 14 bases in between. The CDR3 loop spans 11 amino acids. The CDR3 coding sequence is TGCAGTGCGAGGAGAGGGGAAGCCCTCCACTTT. It yields the protein CSARRGEALHF.

The chain has TRBV7-2 and TRBJ2-1; the D gene is possibly TRBD1 (6 bases). Near its end, the DNA agrees better with TRBJ2-7, so the J call may be wrong. Germline CDR1 is SGHTA and CDR2 is FQGNSA. The length of the CDR3 is 15 residues. DNA for the CDR3: TGTGCCAGCAGCCAGTCTCTTGGGGGCCCAAATGAGCAGTACTTC. It encodes CASSQSLGGPNEQYF.

As to this clonotype: One end of the junction fails to match germline, which may point to a read error. This chain joins TRBV7-9 and TRBJ2-7; 9 bases match TRBD1. Germline V gene sequence: CDR1 SEHNR, CDR2 FQNEAQ (reference sequence). CDR3 length: 17 amino acids. CDR3 residues: CASSLASGTGRSYEQYF. CDR3 coding DNA: TGTGCCAGCAGTTTAGCTTCCGGGACAGGGAGGTCCTACGAGCAGTACTTC.

As concerns this clonotype: At one end, the junction sequence differs from germline, possibly due to a read error. The chain is built from TRBV7-6 and TRBJ2-5, with 8 positions matching TRBD2. Germline lookup yields CDR1 SGHVS and CDR2 FNYEAQ. This CDR3 is built from 14 residues. As DNA, the CDR3 is TGTGCCGGCAGCTTCGAAGCGGGGGCTGAGGCCCAGTACTTC. This translates into CAGSFEAGAEAQYF.

In its sample, this clonotype was seen many times. The rearrangement joins TRBV19 to TRBJ1-2; 7 nucleotides match TRBD1. The CDR3 is made up of 12 amino acids. V dropped 6 bases and J dropped 6; count of bases not matched to a gene: 4. Germline values: CDR1 LNHDA, CDR2 SQIVND (reference sequence). The CDR3 reads CASRWGQNGYTF. CDR3 DNA sequence: TGTGCCAGTAGATGGGGACAGAATGGCTACACCTTC.

Points on this clonotype: A clone one base away is much larger, so this may be a read error. This chain connects TRBV5-1 to TRBJ2-7; no definite D call. The germline V gene encodes CDR1 SGHRS and CDR2 YFSETQ. This CDR3 has 14 residues. The CDR3 protein is CASSLDHRGYEQCF. CDR3 nucleotides: TGTGCCAGCAGCTTGGATCACCGAGGATACGAGCAGTGCTTC.

This clonotype appeared many times. The gene calls are TRBV10-2 and TRBJ2-5, with 8 bases lining up with TRBD2. The germline CDR1 and CDR2 sequences are WSHSY and SAAADI. The ends lost 3 bases at V and 4 bases at J; junction bases unmatched: 7. The CDR3 is 15 residues long. DNA for the CDR3: TGCGCCAGCAGTGAAGCGGGGGATTGGATAGAGACCCAGTACTTC. Translated, it gives CASSEAGDWIETQYF.

The sample holds a few counts of this clonotype. CDR3 residues: CASSPTPRYEQYF. The CDR3 DNA is TGTGCCAGCAGTCCTACCCCGAGGTACGAGCAGTACTTC. The gene calls are TRBV2 and TRBJ2-7; D is unclear. The CDR3 spans 13 residues. CDR1 and CDR2 (germline): SNHLY, FYNNEI. Trimming cost V 5 bases and J 4 bases, with 12 bases left between them. Complete variable domain (other parts from reference TRBV2 and TRBJ2-7): EPEVTQTPSHQVTQMGQEVILRCVPISNHLYFYWYRQILGQKVEFLVSFYNNEISEKSEIFDDQFSVERPDGSNFTLKIRSTKLEDSAMYFCASSPTPRYEQYFGPGTRLTVT.

About this clonotype: A read error is possible here, since a much larger clone lies one base away. The chain recombines TRBV20-1 with TRBJ2-2, with 12 bases matching TRBD2. The germline V gene has CDR1 DFQATT and CDR2 SNEGSKA (reference sequence). The CDR3 length is 15 residues. CDR3 nucleotide sequence: TGCAGTGCTAGTCGGCTAGCGGGAGGGACCGGGGGGCTGTTTTTT. Translating gives CSASRLAGGTGGLFF.

This chain uses TRBV19 with TRBJ1-2; 7 bases align to TRBD1. Germline V gives CDR1 LNHDA, CDR2 SQIVND (reference sequence). V dropped 2 bases and J dropped 6; count of bases not matched to a gene: 9. This CDR3 is built from 15 residues. Here the CDR3 DNA reads TGTGCCAGTAGTATATGGATGACAGGGAACGATGGCTACACCTTC. This encodes CASSIWMTGNDGYTF.

In its sample, this clonotype was seen many times. V usage is TRBV20-1 and J usage is TRBJ1-3; TRBD1 agrees at 8 bases. This CDR3 has 14 amino acids. Trimming at V came to 6 bases and at J to 2 bases, leaving 6 bases not matched to a gene. Germline V gene sequence: CDR1 DFQATT, CDR2 SNEGSKA (reference sequence). CDR3 nucleotides: TGCAGTGCAAGTACAGGGGGAGCTGGAAACACCATATATTTT. Its translation: CSASTGGAGNTIYF.

This clonotype has a handful of counts. The V gene is TRBV3-1, the J gene TRBJ2-5; D remains ambiguous. Germline CDR1 reads LGHDT; CDR2 reads YNNKEL (reference sequence). CDR3 length: 13 amino acids. V was shortened by 2 bases and J by 6 bases, with 10 bases between the two germline ends. CDR3 amino acids: CASSQLEGKTQYF. The CDR3 DNA reads as TGTGCCAGCAGCCAACTAGAAGGGAAGACCCAGTACTTC.

Regarding this clonotype: This may be a read error, as it is one base from a much larger clone. The V and J genes are TRBV7-9 and TRBJ2-2; 7 bases fit TRBD1. The CDR3 length is 14 residues. The germline gives CDR1 SEHNR, CDR2 FQNEAQ (reference sequence). The CDR3 protein is CAGSSTQGAGELFF. The CDR3 nucleotides read TGTGCCGGCAGCTCAACCCAGGGGGCCGGGGAGCTGTTTTTT.

This clonotype has just a few counts. This rearrangement joins TRBV4-1 to TRBJ1-4, with D tentatively TRBD1 (5 bases). In germline, CDR1 is MGHRA, CDR2 YSYEKL. V was clipped by 3 bases and J by 3 bases, with 14 bases between them. The CDR3 has 16 amino acids. The CDR3 spells CASSQAREAANEKLFF. CDR3 sequence (DNA): TGCGCCAGCAGCCAGGCCAGGGAGGCGGCTAATGAAAAACTGTTTTTT.

This clonotype has a handful of counts. V and J are TRBV28 and TRBJ1-5; D perhaps matches TRBD1 (6 bases). CDR1 and CDR2 (germline): MDHEN, SYDVKM. Trimming shortened V by 6 bases and J by 7 bases, and 19 bases separated the two germline ends. This CDR3 has 15 residues. CDR3 in amino acids: CASSPQWGAGQPQHF. The CDR3 DNA is TGTGCCAGCAGCCCCCAGTGGGGGGCAGGGCAGCCCCAGCATTTT.

This clonotype appeared many times. The V call is TRBV4-1, the J call TRBJ1-6; D ambiguous. CDR3 length: 15 amino acids. Germline values: CDR1 MGHRA, CDR2 YSYEKL. Deletions cut 1 base from V and 9 bases from J, with 13 bases between. As DNA, the CDR3 is TGCGCCAGCAGCCAAGTGAGCGGCGCCGGTTCACCCCTCCACTTT. Its translation is CASSQVSGAGSPLHF.

The rearrangement uses TRBV6-6 and TRBJ1-4; D unresolved. This CDR3 contains 18 residues. Trimming cost V 6 bases and J 7 bases, with 27 bases left between them. Germline V CDR1 and CDR2: MNHNY, SVGAGI (reference sequence). The CDR3 DNA reads as TGTGCCAGCAGATCTACCTCCCTTGAGACATTAGGAAGTGAAAAACTGTTTTTT. It codes for CASRSTSLETLGSEKLFF.

This chain links TRBV6-6 with TRBJ1-5; perhaps TRBD1 as D (6 bases). This CDR3 spans 16 amino acids. V lost 6 bases and J lost 2, with 17 bases in between. The germline gives CDR1 MNHNY, CDR2 SVGAGI (reference sequence). The CDR3 DNA reads TGTGCCAGCAGCTTAGGCCCCGGGACACGCAATCAGCCCCAGCATTTT. It specifies CASSLGPGTRNQPQHF.

J is TRBJ2-5 and V is TRBV12-5; a weak D match, TRBD2 (6 bases). CDR3 length: 14 amino acids. Germline CDR1 reads LGHNT; CDR2 reads FRNRAP. With 0 bases removed from V and 5 bases from J, the gap between germline ends came to 10 bases. The CDR3 DNA follows: TGTGCTAGTGGTTTGGTACTGGGGAGGGAGACCCAGTACTTC. Residues: CASGLVLGRETQYF.